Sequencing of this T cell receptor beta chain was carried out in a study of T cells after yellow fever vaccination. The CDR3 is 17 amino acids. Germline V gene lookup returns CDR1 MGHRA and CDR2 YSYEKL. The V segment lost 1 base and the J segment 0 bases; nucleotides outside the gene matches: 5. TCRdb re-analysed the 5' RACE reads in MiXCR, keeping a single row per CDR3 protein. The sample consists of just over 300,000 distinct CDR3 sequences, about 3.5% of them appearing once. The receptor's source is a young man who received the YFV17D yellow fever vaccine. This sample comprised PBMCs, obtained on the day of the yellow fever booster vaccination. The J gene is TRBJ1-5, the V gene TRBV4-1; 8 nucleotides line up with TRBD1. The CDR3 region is CASSQVLTGASNQPQHF. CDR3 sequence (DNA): TGCGCCAGCAGCCAAGTCTTGACAGGGGCTAGCAATCAGCCCCAGCATTTT.